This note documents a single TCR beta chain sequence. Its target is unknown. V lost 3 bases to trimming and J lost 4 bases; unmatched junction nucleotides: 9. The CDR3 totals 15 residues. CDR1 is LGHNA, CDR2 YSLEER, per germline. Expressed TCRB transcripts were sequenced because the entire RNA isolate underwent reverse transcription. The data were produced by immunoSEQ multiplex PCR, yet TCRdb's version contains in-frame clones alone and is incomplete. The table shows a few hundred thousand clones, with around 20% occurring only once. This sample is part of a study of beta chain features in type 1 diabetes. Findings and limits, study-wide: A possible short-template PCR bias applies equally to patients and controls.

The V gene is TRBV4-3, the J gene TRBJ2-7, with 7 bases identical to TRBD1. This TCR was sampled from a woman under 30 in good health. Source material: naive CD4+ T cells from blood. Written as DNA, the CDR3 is TGCGCCAGCAGCCACTACAGGGGAGCCCAATACGAGCAGTACTTC. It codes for CASSHYRGAQYEQYF.